The TCR beta chain described here comes from a study of cytomegalovirus exposure and HLA in healthy donors. PCR was performed using 60 Vbeta and 13 Jbeta primers. Sequenced by immunoSEQ multiplex PCR; TCRdb stores in-frame clones only, minus some. The data hold 120,000 or so clones, with approximately 74% observed a single time. Only a few counts were recorded for this clone. The CDR3 covers 13 residues. Germline V gene lookup returns CDR1 SQVTM and CDR2 ANQGSEA. The V end lost 1 base, the J end lost 5 bases, and 11 bases lay between the germline ends. The J gene is TRBJ1-1, the V gene TRBV29-1; D not resolved. Specimen: PBMCs. The receptor's source is a woman in her forties or fifties in good health and CMV-seropositive. CDR3 DNA sequence: TGCAGCGTTGAAGGACTCTCTGGAACTGAAGCTTTCTTT. This gives the protein CSVEGLSGTEAFF. Full variable domain (outside the CDR3, taken from reference TRBV29-1 and TRBJ1-1): SAVISQKPSRDICQRGTSLTIQCQVDSQVTMMFWYRQQPGQSLTLIATANQGSEATYESGFVIDKFPISRPNLTFSTLTVSNMSPEDSSIYLCSVEGLSGTEAFFGQGTRLTVV.